Below are 21 T cell receptor beta chains sequenced from a single sample in a study of T cells in localized non-small cell lung cancer. Only in-frame clones appear in the TCRdb table, and some are missing; sequencing was by immunoSEQ multiplex PCR. The data show about 24,000 clones, roughly four fifths seen once. Specimen: PBMCs, collected before any cancer treatment. These receptors were collected from a man aged 40 to 69 with stage II lung adenocarcinoma.

The gene calls are TRBV19 and TRBJ1-5; the D is unclear. V was cut by 7 bases and J by 5 bases, with 15 bases left in between. This CDR3 is built from 14 residues. The germline V gene encodes CDR1 LNHDA and CDR2 SQIVND (reference sequence). The CDR3 loop is CASNPPQPHQPQHF. The CDR3 DNA is TGTGCCAGTAACCCGCCTCAACCCCATCAGCCCCAGCATTTT.

The rearrangement uses TRBV5-5 and TRBJ1-2; D is uncertain. Trimming left V 4 bases short and J 3 bases short, with 13 bases between. The CDR3 sequence is 14 residues long. Germline CDR1 reads SGHKS; CDR2 reads YYEKEE (reference sequence). The DNA for the CDR3 is TGTGCCAGCAGCCGGGGAGGAGGAGACTATGGCTACACCTTC. This sequence encodes CASSRGGGDYGYTF.

This chain connects TRBV6-1 to TRBJ2-2; D possibly corresponds to TRBD2 (5 bases). Germline V gene sequence: CDR1 MNHNS, CDR2 SASEGT. Between the trimmed V and J ends, which lost 1 base and 6 bases, there was a span of 15 bases. The CDR3 loop spans 16 amino acids. CDR3 protein: CASSEVKPPGAGELFF. CDR3 DNA: TGTGCCAGCAGTGAAGTAAAACCACCCGGGGCCGGGGAGCTGTTTTTT.

This chain links TRBV7-9 with TRBJ1-1; 7 nucleotides line up with TRBD1. The V and J ends lost 5 bases and 4 bases, in that order; junction bases with no gene match: 10. The CDR3 sequence is 15 residues long. The germline gives CDR1 SEHNR, CDR2 FQNEAQ (reference sequence). The CDR3 spells CASSIEGARGTEAFF. The CDR3 nucleotides read TGTGCCAGCAGCATAGAGGGGGCGCGGGGCACTGAAGCTTTCTTT.

The rearrangement uses TRBV30 and TRBJ1-5; 7 bases line up with TRBD1. CDR1 and CDR2 from the germline V gene are GTSNPN and SVGIG (reference sequence). CDR3 size: 15 residues. V gave up 0 bases and J gave up 3 bases; unmatched junction bases: 5. The CDR3 sequence: CAWSVGQAVNQPQHF. CDR3 DNA: TGTGCCTGGAGTGTAGGACAGGCTGTCAATCAGCCCCAGCATTTT.

The gene calls are TRBV5-1 and TRBJ1-6, with D unclear. The CDR3 length is 15 residues. V shed 2 bases and J shed 0 bases, with 6 bases lying between them. Germline V gives CDR1 SGHRS, CDR2 YFSETQ. The CDR3 sequence is CASSFESSYNSPLHF. DNA for the CDR3: TGCGCCAGCAGCTTTGAGAGCTCCTATAATTCACCCCTCCACTTT.

This clone appeared a single time. The chain couples TRBV18 to TRBJ1-1; 8 bases fit TRBD1. CDR3 length: 15 residues. J gave up 4 bases and V 1 base, and 5 bases lay outside the gene matches. The V gene's germline CDR1 is KGHSH and CDR2 LQKENI. CDR3 loop: CASSPLTGAGTEAFF. CDR3 in DNA: TGTGCCAGCTCACCACTGACAGGGGCCGGCACTGAAGCTTTCTTT.

Regarding this clone: Being one base from a much bigger clone, this may be a read error. The chain recombines TRBV30 with TRBJ1-1; tentative D call: TRBD1 (5 bases). Germline CDR1 reads GTSNPN; CDR2 reads SVGIG (reference sequence). This CDR3 is 12 amino acids long. Trimming took 7 bases from V and 8 from J, leaving 17 bases between them. CDR3 coding DNA: TGTGCCTACACCGGTGGGGCTTACGAAGCTTTCTTT. It is translated as CAYTGGAYEAFF.

The chain uses TRBV7-3 and TRBJ1-1; TRBD1 is a possible D gene (5 bases). There are 14 residues in the CDR3. In germline, CDR1 is SGHTA, CDR2 FQGTGA. Trimming removed 5 bases from V and 6 bases from J, with 16 bases in between. The CDR3 sequence is CASSPGWGSAEAFF. The CDR3, as DNA: TGTGCCAGCAGCCCGGGGTGGGGGAGCGCTGAAGCTTTCTTT. The full variable domain, with the rest looked up from reference TRBV7-3 and TRBJ1-1, is GAGVSQTPSNKVTEKGKYVELRCDPISGHTALYWYRQSLGQGPEFLIYFQGTGAADDSGLPNDRFFAVRPEGSVSTLKIQRTERGDSAVYLCASSPGWGSAEAFFGQGTRLTVV.

V gene TRBV7-2 combines with J gene TRBJ1-4; 7 bases match TRBD1. Trimming at V came to 5 bases and at J to 8 bases, leaving 14 bases not matched to a gene. The CDR3 has 16 amino acids. Germline V gene lookup returns CDR1 SGHTA and CDR2 FQGNSA. CDR3 sequence reads: CASSRDSGQREEKLFF. The CDR3, as DNA: TGTGCCAGCAGCCGAGATTCGGGACAGAGGGAGGAAAAACTGTTTTTT. Full variable domain (outside the CDR3, taken from reference TRBV7-2 and TRBJ1-4): GAGVSQSPSNKVTEKGKDVELRCDPISGHTALYWYRQSLGQGLEFLIYFQGNSAPDKSGLPSDRFSAERTGGSVSTLTIQRTQQEDSAVYLCASSRDSGQREEKLFFGSGTQLSVL.

The chain combines TRBV27 with TRBJ1-5; D is unresolved. Germline V gene data show CDR1 as MNHEY and CDR2 as SMNVEV (reference sequence). The V gene lost 5 bases and the J gene lost 1 base, with 12 bases spanning the gap. This CDR3 spans 15 amino acids. The CDR3 bases are TGTGCCAGCAGTAACGCGATGGGAAGCAATCAGCCCCAGCATTTT. Translating it yields CASSNAMGSNQPQHF.

This clone was counted a few times. This rearrangement joins TRBV5-1 to TRBJ1-1; TRBD1 agrees at 7 bases. Germline CDR1 and CDR2: SGHRS and YFSETQ. The CDR3 length is 15 residues. V shed 1 base and J 0 bases; nucleotides not matched to a gene: 3. The CDR3 coding sequence is TGCGCCAGCAGCTTGCGTGGGACAGTGAACACTGAAGCTTTCTTT. Translated, it gives CASSLRGTVNTEAFF. Full variable domain (remainder filled in from reference TRBV5-1 and TRBJ1-1): KAGVTQTPRYLIKTRGQQVTLSCSPISGHRSVSWYQQTPGQGLQFLFEYFSETQRNKGNFPGRFSGRQFSNSRSEMNVSTLELGDSALYLCASSLRGTVNTEAFFGQGTRLTVV.

The chain employs TRBV30 and TRBJ1-1; D remains unclear. The CDR3 covers 12 residues. CDR1 and CDR2 from the germline V gene are GTSNPN and SVGIG (reference sequence). Trimming shortened V by 4 bases and J by 3 bases, and 9 bases separated the two germline ends. The CDR3 DNA sequence: TGTGCCTGGACCCCTTTGGACACTGAAGCTTTCTTT. Its protein product is CAWTPLDTEAFF.

The V gene is TRBV6-1, the J gene TRBJ1-2; possibly TRBD1 for D (6 bases). Germline CDR1 MNHNS, CDR2 SASEGT. The CDR3 has 13 amino acids. V lost 4 bases, J lost 7 bases, and 13 bases lay in between. The CDR3 bases are TGTGCCAGCAGTGGGGGAAACAGGGCTGGCTACACCTTC. Its protein is CASSGGNRAGYTF.

The J gene is TRBJ1-5, the V gene TRBV28, with a tentative D call TRBD1 (5 bases). Germline values: CDR1 MDHEN, CDR2 SYDVKM. CDR3 length: 16 residues. V lost 3 bases, J lost 0 bases, and 12 bases lay in between. CDR3 region: CASSLRGPNSNQPQHF. The CDR3 region has the DNA TGTGCCAGCAGTTTGAGGGGCCCCAATAGCAATCAGCCCCAGCATTTT.

J is TRBJ1-1 and V is TRBV7-2; 7 positions agree with TRBD1. The CDR3 totals 13 residues. The ends lost 2 bases at V and 3 bases at J; junction bases unmatched: 0. Germline loops: CDR1 SGHTA, CDR2 FQGNSA. The CDR3 DNA reads as TGTGCCAGCAGCTTACAGGGGGACACTGAAGCTTTCTTT. Its protein is CASSLQGDTEAFF.

This sequence joins TRBV18 and TRBJ2-7; TRBD1 matches at 8 bases. The CDR3 contains 16 residues. Germline V lookup: CDR1 KGHSH, CDR2 LQKENI. V shed 3 bases, J shed 3 bases, and the junction held 10 bases outside the gene matches. The CDR3 is CASSPKQLGQGYEQYF. CDR3 DNA sequence: TGTGCCAGCTCACCCAAACAACTCGGACAGGGCTACGAGCAGTACTTC.

In nucleotides, the CDR3 is TGTGCTAGTGGTTCGACAGGTGCTCCTGAAGCTTTCTTT. It specifies CASGSTGAPEAFF. The chain recombines TRBV12-5 with TRBJ1-1; possible D gene TRBD1, 6 bases. The CDR3 totals 13 residues. In germline, CDR1 is LGHNT, CDR2 FRNRAP. With 4 bases removed from V and 6 bases from J, the gap between germline ends came to 12 bases. Complete variable domain (other parts from reference TRBV12-5 and TRBJ1-1): DARVTQTPRHKVTEMGQEVTMRCQPILGHNTVFWYRQTMMQGLELLAYFRNRAPLDDSGMPKDRFSAEMPDATLATLKIQPSEPRDSAVYFCASGSTGAPEAFFGQGTRLTVV.

The chain is built from TRBV10-3 and TRBJ2-6, with D perhaps TRBD1 or TRBD2 (5 bases each). Germline CDR1 reads ENHRY; CDR2 reads SYGVKD. The V and J ends lost 2 bases and 1 base respectively, with 12 bases between them. The length of the CDR3 is 17 residues. CDR3 coding DNA: TGTGCCATCAGTGAGGAGAGGGGCAAGTCTGGGGCCAACGTCCTGACTTTC. It specifies CAISEERGKSGANVLTF.

The chain joins TRBV19 to TRBJ2-5, with D tentatively TRBD2 (5 bases). Between the trimmed V and J ends, which lost 5 bases and 1 base, there was a span of 11 bases. The CDR3 spans 14 residues. Germline CDR1 LNHDA, CDR2 SQIVND (reference sequence). CDR3 bases: TGTGCCAGTAGTGCTATAACTAGCCAAGAGACCCAGTACTTC. This encodes CASSAITSQETQYF. The full variable domain, in which reference TRBV19 and TRBJ2-5 provide the parts outside the CDR3, is DGGITQSPKYLFRKEGQNVTLSCEQNLNHDAMYWYRQDPGQGLRLIYYSQIVNDFQKGDIAEGYSVSREKKESFPLTVTSAQKNPTAFYLCASSAITSQETQYFGPGTRLLVL.

V and J are TRBV5-1 and TRBJ2-7; D is undetermined. This CDR3 region has 14 residues. V was shortened by 0 bases and J by 3 bases, with 10 bases between the two germline ends. CDR1 and CDR2 from the germline V gene are SGHRS and YFSETQ. The CDR3, as DNA: TGCGCCAGCAGCTTGGCCGGCGATCTCTACGAGCAGTACTTC. Amino acids: CASSLAGDLYEQYF.